The clone carrying this T cell receptor (beta chain) was picked up a small number of times. Germline V gene data show CDR1 as MNHEY and CDR2 as SVGEGT. The V end lost 5 bases, the J end lost 5 bases, and 18 bases lay between the germline ends. The CDR3 has 15 residues. Seattle patients were enrolled while actively infected and followed longitudinally. Per the original data handling: How many nucleated cells were present was estimated from reference gene primer amplification. The data were produced by immunoSEQ multiplex PCR, yet TCRdb's version contains in-frame clones alone and is incomplete. V and J calls and clone size are those listed in that table; D and trimming were worked out from the DNA. The table includes more than 80,000 clones, over 60% detected once. The data were taken from a study of blood T cell repertoires in COVID-19. About the study: There were acute and convalescent COVID-19 samples, and they came from the United States, Italy and Spain. T cells, B-cell-depleted T cells, or PBMCs supplied cDNA or gDNA.

This receptor was taken from an elderly man with COVID-19, enrolled during active disease. The rearrangement links TRBV6-2 or TRBV6-3 to TRBJ1-2; weak D call: TRBD1 (5 bases). Sequenced material: peripheral blood. As DNA, the CDR3 is TGTGCCAGCAGTATCCCCCGGGACGGACTATATGGCTACACCTTC. Translation: CASSIPRDGLYGYTF.